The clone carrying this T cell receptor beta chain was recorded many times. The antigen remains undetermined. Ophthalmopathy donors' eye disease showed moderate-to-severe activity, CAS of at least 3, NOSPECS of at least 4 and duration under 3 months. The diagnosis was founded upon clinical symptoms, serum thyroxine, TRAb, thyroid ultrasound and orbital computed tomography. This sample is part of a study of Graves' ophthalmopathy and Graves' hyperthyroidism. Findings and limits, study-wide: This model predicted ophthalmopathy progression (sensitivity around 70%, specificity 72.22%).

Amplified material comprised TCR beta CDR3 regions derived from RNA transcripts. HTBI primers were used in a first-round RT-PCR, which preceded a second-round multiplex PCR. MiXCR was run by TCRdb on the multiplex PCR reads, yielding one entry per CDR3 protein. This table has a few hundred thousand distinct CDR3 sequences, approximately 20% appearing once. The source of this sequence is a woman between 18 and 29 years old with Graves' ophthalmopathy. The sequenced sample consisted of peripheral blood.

The CDR3 DNA sequence: TGTGCCAGCAGCTTAGAGGCAGGCCCTGAAGCTTTCTTT. It is translated as CASSLEAGPEAFF. The rearrangement joins TRBV7-2 to TRBJ1-1; D is unclear. The V gene's germline CDR1 is SGHTA and CDR2 FQGNSA. The V gene lost 1 base and the J gene lost 6 bases, with 9 bases spanning the gap. The length of the CDR3 is 13 residues.